This T cell receptor (beta chain) is from a study of T cell responses to AZD1222 COVID-19 vaccine. Study-wide findings and caveats: Repertoire sampling was restricted to post-peak T cell response timepoints.

On this clone: Its antigen is not known.

Trimming shortened V by 5 bases and J by 3 bases, and 13 bases separated the two germline ends. This CDR3 region has 14 residues. Per germline, CDR1 SGHTA and CDR2 FQGNSA. TCRdb's copy holds only in-frame clones and misses some; the assay was immunoSEQ multiplex PCR. This sample has about 110,000 clones, with about four fifths found just once. This chain links TRBV7-2 with TRBJ1-1, with D possibly TRBD1 on 5 matching bases. The starting material was peripheral blood, obtained on day 0 of AZD1222 vaccination. The TCR was taken from an adult in good health. The CDR3 bases are TGTGCCAGCAGCCCAGCGGGGCCTCACACTGAAGCTTTCTTT. Its protein is CASSPAGPHTEAFF. Variable domain in full (rest from reference TRBV7-2 and TRBJ1-1): GAGVSQSPSNKVTEKGKDVELRCDPISGHTALYWYRQSLGQGLEFLIYFQGNSAPDKSGLPSDRFSAERTGGSVSTLTIQRTQQEDSAVYLCASSPAGPHTEAFFGQGTRLTVV.